What follows is one T cell receptor beta chain and its context. Its cognate antigen is unknown. The TCR beta libraries used 2 to 2.5 micrograms of genomic DNA that came from cryopreserved PBMCs. The data were taken from a study of cytotoxic CD8 clonotypes in ibrutinib-treated CLL. Study background: Partial responses totalled some 24 and complete responses 2; after median around six years, 14 remained remitted and approximately 12 progressed. Once treatment had gone on for a median of 12 months, range 6 to 36, response samples were drawn.

Study-level findings and limits: Sampling times, which were not matched between the groups, differed between sustained-remission patients and progressing patients.

Trimming took 6 bases from V and 0 from J, leaving 7 bases between them. The germline gives CDR1 SGDLS, CDR2 YYNGEE. The CDR3 has 13 amino acids. Libraries were prepared by immunoSEQ multiplex PCR; TCRdb keeps only in-frame clonotypes and omits some of them. The sample consists of approximately 330,000 clones, about 80% of them appearing once. V and J are TRBV9 and TRBJ1-3; D is possibly TRBD1 (5 bases). The material was PBMCs, obtained before ibrutinib treatment. The origin of this receptor is a human donor with chronic lymphocytic leukemia. CDR3 bases: TGTGCCAGCACGAGGGGCTCTGGAAACACCATATATTTT. It specifies CASTRGSGNTIYF.